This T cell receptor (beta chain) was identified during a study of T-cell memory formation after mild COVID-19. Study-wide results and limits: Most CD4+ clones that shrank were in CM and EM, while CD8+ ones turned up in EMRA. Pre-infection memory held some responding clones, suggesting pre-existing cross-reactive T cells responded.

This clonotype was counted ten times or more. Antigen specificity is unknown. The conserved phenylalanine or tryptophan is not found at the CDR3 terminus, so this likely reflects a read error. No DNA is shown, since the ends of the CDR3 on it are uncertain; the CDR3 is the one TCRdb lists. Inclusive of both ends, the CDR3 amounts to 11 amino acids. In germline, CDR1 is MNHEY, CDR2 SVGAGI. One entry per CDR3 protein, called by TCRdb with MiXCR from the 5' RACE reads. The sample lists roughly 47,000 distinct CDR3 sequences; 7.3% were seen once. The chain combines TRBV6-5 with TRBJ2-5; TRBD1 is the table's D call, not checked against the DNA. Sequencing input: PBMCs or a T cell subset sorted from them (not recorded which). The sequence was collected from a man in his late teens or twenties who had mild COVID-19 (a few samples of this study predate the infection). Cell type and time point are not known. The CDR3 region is CASSRGNRVFL.